This T cell receptor beta chain was identified in a study of blood T cell repertoires in COVID-19 (dated by TCRdb to the early 2020s). About the investigation overall: Collaborator samples came from the United States, Italy and Spain and covered acute and convalescent phases of COVID-19. Subjects who had been exposed to COVID-19, were actively infected with it, or had recovered from it provided the deeply sampled blood TCRbeta repertoires that made up the dataset. A freely available public database, intended as a resource for researchers studying the immune response to SARS-CoV-2, is where the repertoires were released. A de-identified subject ID, COVID-19 status, age in years and sex were almost always included in the sample metadata. Where available, HLA class I and class II types were obtained from metadata supplied by the sample provider rather than from assay-based typing. The prospective study material was composed of cDNA or gDNA derived from T cells, B-cell-depleted T cells, or PBMCs. Samples were obtained from the ongoing ImmuneRACE study (first 160 participants) and from 950 to 1,500 subjects provided by 6 global collaborators. What the work shows at the level of the full study, not this receptor alone: Clinical and demographic metadata were provided uncurated, with the amount varying by source and participant.

Notes on this clone: Its antigen is still unknown. Base qualities are not recorded, but no much larger clone differs from it by a single base.

TCRbeta CDR3 regions were amplified from genomic DNA by means of the immunoSEQ Assay, a bias-controlled multiplex PCR. The study's own analysis went as follows. The number of nucleated cells in each sample was estimated from the amplification of reference gene primers within the assay. Sequence reads were collapsed and filtered to measure the absolute abundance of every unique TCRbeta CDR3 rearrangement. For each sample, productive Simpson clonality was calculated as the square root of Simpson's diversity index over productive rearrangements. In TCRdb, the immuneACCESS table is reduced to in-frame sequences with V and J assigned. These tables do not hold every clone; where another copy was compared, an unresolved V gene accounts for under half, and the others remain unexplained. Clone size and V and J calls were adopted from that table, with D and trimming inferred from the DNA. For this sample there are about 210,000 clones; around four fifths appear just once. The ten most abundant clones make up 8.2% of the sample.

Each collaborating institution followed its own protocols to collect whole blood in K2EDTA tubes. Collaborator samples were shipped for TCRbeta analysis as frozen whole blood, isolated PBMCs, or DNA extracted from either sample type. CDR1 is given as DFQATT and CDR2 as SNEGSKA, both from the germline V gene (reference sequence). From V the trimming removes 3 bases and from J it removes 11 bases, while the gene matches leave 9 bases of the junction unaccounted for. From the cysteine up to the phenylalanine, the CDR3 has a length of 13 residues. Only the CDR3 portion is preserved as DNA: 39 bases, with reading frame beginning at the first base.

Recombination connected TRBV20-1 to TRBJ2-4; the central 8 bases match TRBD2. The sequencing input was peripheral blood. The sequence came from a woman between 45 and 65 years old with acute or convalescent COVID-19. The nucleotide sequence is TGCAGTGCTAGTTGGGACCCCGGGGGGGTTCAGTACTTC. This translates into CSASWDPGGVQYF.